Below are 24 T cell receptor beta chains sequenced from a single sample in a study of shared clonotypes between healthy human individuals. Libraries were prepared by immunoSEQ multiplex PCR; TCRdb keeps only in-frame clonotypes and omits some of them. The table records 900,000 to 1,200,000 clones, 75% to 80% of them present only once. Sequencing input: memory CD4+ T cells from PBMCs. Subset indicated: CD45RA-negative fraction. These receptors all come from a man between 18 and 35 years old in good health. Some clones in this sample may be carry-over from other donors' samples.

The CDR3 nucleotides read TGTGCCAGCAGTGGGACTAGCGGAGGGGCAGATACGCAGTATTTT. Protein: CASSGTSGGADTQYF. The V gene is TRBV6-1, the J gene TRBJ2-3; the match to TRBD2 covers 10 bases. Trimming at V came to 4 bases and at J to 4 bases, leaving 5 bases not matched to a gene. The CDR3 runs to 15 residues. Germline V lookup: CDR1 MNHNS, CDR2 SASEGT.

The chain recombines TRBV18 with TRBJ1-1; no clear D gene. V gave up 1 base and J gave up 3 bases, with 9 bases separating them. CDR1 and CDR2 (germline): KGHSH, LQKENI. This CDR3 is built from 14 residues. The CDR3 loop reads CASSPQGGDTEAFF. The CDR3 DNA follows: TGTGCCAGCTCACCACAGGGCGGGGACACTGAAGCTTTCTTT.

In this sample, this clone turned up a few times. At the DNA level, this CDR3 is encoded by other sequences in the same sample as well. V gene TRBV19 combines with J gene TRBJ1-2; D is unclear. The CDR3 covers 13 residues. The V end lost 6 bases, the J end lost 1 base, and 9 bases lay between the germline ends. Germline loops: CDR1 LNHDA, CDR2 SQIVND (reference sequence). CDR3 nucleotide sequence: TGTGCCAGTAGGTCCGGAGGTAACTATGGCTACACCTTC. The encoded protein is CASRSGGNYGYTF.

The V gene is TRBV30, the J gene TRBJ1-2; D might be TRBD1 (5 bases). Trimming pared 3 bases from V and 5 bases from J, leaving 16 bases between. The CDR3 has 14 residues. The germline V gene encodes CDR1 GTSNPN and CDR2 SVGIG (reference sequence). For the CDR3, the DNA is TGTGCCTGGAGACCCCGGGGCAGCGCGTATGGCTACACCTTC. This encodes CAWRPRGSAYGYTF.

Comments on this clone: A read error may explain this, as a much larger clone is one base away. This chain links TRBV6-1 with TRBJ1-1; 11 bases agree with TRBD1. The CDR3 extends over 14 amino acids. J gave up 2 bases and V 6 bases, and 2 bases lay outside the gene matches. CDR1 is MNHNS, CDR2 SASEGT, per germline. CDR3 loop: CASSRTGGNTEAFF. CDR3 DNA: TGTGCCAGCAGCCGGACAGGGGGCAACACTGAAGCTTTCTTT.

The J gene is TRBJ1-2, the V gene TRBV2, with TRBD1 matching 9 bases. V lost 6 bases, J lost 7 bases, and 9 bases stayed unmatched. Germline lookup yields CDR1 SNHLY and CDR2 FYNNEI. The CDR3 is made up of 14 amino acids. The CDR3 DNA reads TGTGCCAGCAGCTCCGGGACAGGGCGAAGTGGCTACACCTTC. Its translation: CASSSGTGRSGYTF.

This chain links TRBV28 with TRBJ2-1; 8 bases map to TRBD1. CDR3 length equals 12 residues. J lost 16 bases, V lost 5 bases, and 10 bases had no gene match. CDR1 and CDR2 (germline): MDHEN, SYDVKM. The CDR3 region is CASSRPGTGNFF. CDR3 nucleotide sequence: TGTGCCAGCAGTAGACCCGGGACAGGTAACTTCTTC.

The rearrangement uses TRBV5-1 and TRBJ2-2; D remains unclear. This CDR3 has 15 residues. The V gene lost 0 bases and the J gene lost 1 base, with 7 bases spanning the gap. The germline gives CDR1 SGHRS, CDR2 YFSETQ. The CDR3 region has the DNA TGCGCCAGCAGCTTGGATACGATGAACACCGGGGAGCTGTTTTTT. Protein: CASSLDTMNTGELFF.

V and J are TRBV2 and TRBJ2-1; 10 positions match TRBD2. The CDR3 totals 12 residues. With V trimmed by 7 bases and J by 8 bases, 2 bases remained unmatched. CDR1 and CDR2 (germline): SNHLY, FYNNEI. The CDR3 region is CASKREGDEQFF. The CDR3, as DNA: TGTGCCAGCAAGCGGGAGGGCGATGAGCAGTTCTTC.

The CDR3 here is CASSPGLQETQYF. The CDR3 coding sequence is TGTGCCAGTAGCCCGGGACTGCAAGAGACCCAGTACTTC. The rearrangement uses TRBV19 and TRBJ2-5; perhaps TRBD2 as D (6 bases). Germline-derived CDR1 and CDR2 are LNHDA and SQIVND (reference sequence). The V end lost 6 bases, the J end lost 2 bases, and 10 bases lay between the germline ends. The CDR3 contains 13 residues.

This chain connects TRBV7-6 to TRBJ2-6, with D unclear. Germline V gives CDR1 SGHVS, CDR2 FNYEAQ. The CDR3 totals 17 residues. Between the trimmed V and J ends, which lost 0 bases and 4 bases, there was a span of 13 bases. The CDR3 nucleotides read TGTGCCAGCAGCTTAGCGTTGCCGGGCTCGGGGGCCAACGTCCTGACTTTC. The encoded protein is CASSLALPGSGANVLTF.

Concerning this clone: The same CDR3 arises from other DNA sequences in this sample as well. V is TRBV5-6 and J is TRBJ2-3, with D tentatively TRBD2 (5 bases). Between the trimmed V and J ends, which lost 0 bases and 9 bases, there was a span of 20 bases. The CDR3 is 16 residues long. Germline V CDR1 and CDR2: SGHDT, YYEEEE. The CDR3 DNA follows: TGTGCCAGCAGCTTGGCCGGGCTAGCAGGTGGGGTCACGCAGTATTTT. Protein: CASSLAGLAGGVTQYF.

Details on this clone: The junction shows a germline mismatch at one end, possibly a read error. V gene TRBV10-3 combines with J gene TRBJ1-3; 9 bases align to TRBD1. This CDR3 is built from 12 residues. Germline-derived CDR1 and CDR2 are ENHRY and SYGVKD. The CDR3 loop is CAISESGDRAEF. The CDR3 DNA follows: TGTGCCATCAGTGAGTCCGGGGACAGGGCAGAGTTT.

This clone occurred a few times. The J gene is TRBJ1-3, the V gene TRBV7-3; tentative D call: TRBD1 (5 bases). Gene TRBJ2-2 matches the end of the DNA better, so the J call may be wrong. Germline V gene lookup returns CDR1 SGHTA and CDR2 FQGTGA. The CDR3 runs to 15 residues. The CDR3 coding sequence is TGTGCCAGCAGCTCGGAGACAGAGAACACCGGGGAGCTGTTTTTT. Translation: CASSSETENTGELFF.

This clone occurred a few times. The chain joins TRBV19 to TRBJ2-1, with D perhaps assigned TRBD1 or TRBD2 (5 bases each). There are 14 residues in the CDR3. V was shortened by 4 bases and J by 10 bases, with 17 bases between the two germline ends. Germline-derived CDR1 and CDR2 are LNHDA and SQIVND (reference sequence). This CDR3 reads CASSTGTVVQEQFF. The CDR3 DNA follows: TGTGCCAGTAGTACCGGGACGGTAGTACAGGAGCAGTTCTTC.

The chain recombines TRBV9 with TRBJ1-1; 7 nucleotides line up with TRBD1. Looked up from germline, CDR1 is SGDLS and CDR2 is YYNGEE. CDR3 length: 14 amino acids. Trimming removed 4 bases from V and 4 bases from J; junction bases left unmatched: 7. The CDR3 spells CASSPQTGSTEAFF. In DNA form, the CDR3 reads TGTGCCAGCAGCCCCCAGACAGGGAGCACTGAAGCTTTCTTT.

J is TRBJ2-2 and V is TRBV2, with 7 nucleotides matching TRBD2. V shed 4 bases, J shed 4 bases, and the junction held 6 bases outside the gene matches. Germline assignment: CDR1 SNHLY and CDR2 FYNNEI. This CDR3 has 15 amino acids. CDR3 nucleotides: TGTGCCAGCAGTGTTGGCGGGAGTATCACCGGGGAGCTGTTTTTT. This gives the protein CASSVGGSITGELFF.

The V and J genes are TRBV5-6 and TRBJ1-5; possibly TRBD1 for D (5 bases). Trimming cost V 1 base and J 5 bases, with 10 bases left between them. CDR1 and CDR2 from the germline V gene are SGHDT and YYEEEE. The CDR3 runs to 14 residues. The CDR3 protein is CASSLSGGDQPQHF. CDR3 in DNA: TGTGCCAGCAGCTTGAGCGGGGGGGATCAGCCCCAGCATTTT.

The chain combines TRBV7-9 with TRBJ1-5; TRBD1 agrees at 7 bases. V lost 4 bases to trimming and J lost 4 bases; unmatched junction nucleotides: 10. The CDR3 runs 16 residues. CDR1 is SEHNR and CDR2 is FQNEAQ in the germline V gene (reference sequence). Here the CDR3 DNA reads TGTGCCAGCAGCTCTTACAGGGGAAGGGAGAATCAGCCCCAGCATTTT. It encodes CASSSYRGRENQPQHF.

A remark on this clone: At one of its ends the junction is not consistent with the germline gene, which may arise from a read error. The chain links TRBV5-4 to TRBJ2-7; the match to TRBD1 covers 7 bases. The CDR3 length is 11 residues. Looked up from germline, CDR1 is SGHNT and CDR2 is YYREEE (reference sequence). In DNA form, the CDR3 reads TGTGCCAGCAGTTCGGGACAGAGCCAGGACTTC. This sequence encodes CASSSGQSQDF.

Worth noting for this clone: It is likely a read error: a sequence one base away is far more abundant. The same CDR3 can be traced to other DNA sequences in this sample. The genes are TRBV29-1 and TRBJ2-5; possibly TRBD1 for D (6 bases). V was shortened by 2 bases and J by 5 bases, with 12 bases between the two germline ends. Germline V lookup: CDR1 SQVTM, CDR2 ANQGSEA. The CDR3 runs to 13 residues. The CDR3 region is CSVEWGRGETQYF. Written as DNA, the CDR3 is TGCAGCGTTGAATGGGGGCGCGGGGAGACCCAGTACTTC. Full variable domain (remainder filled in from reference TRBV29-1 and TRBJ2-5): SAVISQKPSRDICQRGTSLTIQCQVDSQVTMMFWYRQQPGQSLTLIATANQGSEATYESGFVIDKFPISRPNLTFSTLTVSNMSPEDSSIYLCSVEWGRGETQYFGPGTRLLVL.

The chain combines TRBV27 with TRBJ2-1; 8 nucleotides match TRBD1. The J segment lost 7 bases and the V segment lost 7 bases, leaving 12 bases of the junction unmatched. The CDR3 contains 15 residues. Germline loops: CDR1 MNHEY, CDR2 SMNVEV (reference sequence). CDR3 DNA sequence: TGTGCCAGCAATCACCTCAGGGGGCTGATGAATGAGCAGTTCTTC. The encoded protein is CASNHLRGLMNEQFF.

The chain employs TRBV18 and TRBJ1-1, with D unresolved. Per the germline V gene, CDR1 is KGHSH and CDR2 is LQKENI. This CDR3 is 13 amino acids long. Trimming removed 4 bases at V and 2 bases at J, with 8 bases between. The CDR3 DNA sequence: TGTGCCAGCTCACATGACCATAACACTGAAGCTTTCTTT. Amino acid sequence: CASSHDHNTEAFF.

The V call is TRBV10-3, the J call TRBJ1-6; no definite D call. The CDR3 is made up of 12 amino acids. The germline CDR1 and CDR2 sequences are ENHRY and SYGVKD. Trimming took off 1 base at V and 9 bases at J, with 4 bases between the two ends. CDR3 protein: CAISEYGSPLHF. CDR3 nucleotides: TGTGCCATCAGTGAGTACGGTTCACCCCTCCACTTT.